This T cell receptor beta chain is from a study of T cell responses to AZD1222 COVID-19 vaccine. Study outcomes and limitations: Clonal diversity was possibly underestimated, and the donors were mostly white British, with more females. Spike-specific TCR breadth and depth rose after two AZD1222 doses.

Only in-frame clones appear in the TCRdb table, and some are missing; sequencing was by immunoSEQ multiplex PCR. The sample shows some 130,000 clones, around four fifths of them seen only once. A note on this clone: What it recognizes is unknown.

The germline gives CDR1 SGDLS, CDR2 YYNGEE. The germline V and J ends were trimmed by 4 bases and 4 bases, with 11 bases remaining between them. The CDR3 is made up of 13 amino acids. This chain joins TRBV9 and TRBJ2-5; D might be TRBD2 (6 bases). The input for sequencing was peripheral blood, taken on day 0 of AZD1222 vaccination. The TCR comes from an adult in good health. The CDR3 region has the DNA TGTGCCAGCAGCTCAGGAGGGATAGAGACCCAGTACTTC. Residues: CASSSGGIETQYF.